One sample yielded the 31 T cell receptor beta chains listed below, sequenced in a study of T cells in Graves' hyperthyroidism and ophthalmopathy. Using RNA transcripts as the source, TCR beta CDR3 regions were amplified. The primer set for the first-round RT-PCR of the TCR CDR3 was HTBI. TCRdb fed the multiplex PCR reads into MiXCR, producing one record per CDR3 protein. The table lists around 600,000 distinct CDR3 sequences, over 40% of them singletons. Sequenced material: peripheral blood or thyroid tissue (not recorded which). These receptors all stem from an adult man with Graves' disease, either hyperthyroidism or ophthalmopathy (not recorded which).

This clonotype was observed a few times. The chain couples TRBV20-1 to TRBJ2-5; 8 bases fit TRBD2. The J segment lost 4 bases and the V segment lost 5 bases, leaving 3 bases of the junction unmatched. Per the germline V gene, CDR1 is DFQATT and CDR2 is SNEGSKA (reference sequence). The CDR3 is 12 residues long. CDR3 DNA: TGCAGTGCTCGGGAGGGAGGAGAGACCCAGTACTTC. Its translation is CSAREGGETQYF.

Note on this clonotype: This clone may be a read error of a much larger clone one base away. The chain links TRBV29-1 to TRBJ2-7, with D possibly being TRBD2 (6 bases). The germline V and J ends were trimmed by 4 bases and 3 bases, with 10 bases remaining between them. Germline lookup yields CDR1 SQVTM and CDR2 ANQGSEA. This CDR3 comprises 12 residues. The CDR3 coding sequence is TGCAGCGTTGCAGCGCGGGGCTACGAGCAGTACTTC. Its translation: CSVAARGYEQYF.

This clonotype was detected only a few times. This chain uses TRBV19 with TRBJ2-2; 13 nucleotides line up with TRBD2. The ends lost 4 bases at V and 8 bases at J; junction bases unmatched: 13. Looked up from germline, CDR1 is LNHDA and CDR2 is SQIVND (reference sequence). This CDR3 is 18 amino acids long. CDR3 bases: TGTGCCAGTAGTACAAGGACTAGCGGGAGTGGAAGGGCTGGGGAGCTGTTTTTT. Residues: CASSTRTSGSGRAGELFF.

This clonotype was seen ten or more times. The V call is TRBV7-6, the J call TRBJ1-1; D not certain. V lost 5 bases and J 5 bases, leaving 18 bases between the germline ends. Germline CDR1 reads SGHVS; CDR2 reads FNYEAQ. The CDR3 contains 15 residues. The CDR3 loop is CASSRPGSGRTEAFF. CDR3 coding DNA: TGTGCCAGCAGCCGTCCCGGATCAGGACGGACTGAAGCTTTCTTT. The variable domain in full, with the rest retrieved from reference TRBV7-6 and TRBJ1-1, is GAGVSQSPRYKVTKRGQDVALRCDPISGHVSLYWYRQALGQGPEFLTYFNYEAQQDKSGLPNDRFSAERPEGSISTLTIQRTEQRDSAMYRCASSRPGSGRTEAFFGQGTRLTVV.

Only one count was recorded for this clonotype. The V gene is TRBV2, the J gene TRBJ1-4; the D is unclear. V lost 5 bases to trimming and J lost 8 bases, with 12 bases between them. Looked up from germline, CDR1 is SNHLY and CDR2 is FYNNEI. The CDR3 loop spans 13 amino acids. CDR3 sequence (DNA): TGTGCCAGCAGTAAAGACATGAGAGAAAAACTGTTTTTT. Protein: CASSKDMREKLFF.

CDR3 in DNA: TGCAGCGTTGAAAAGGTCTCTGGGGCCAACGTCCTGACTTTC. Translation gives CSVEKVSGANVLTF. J is TRBJ2-6 and V is TRBV29-1, with D hard to call. The CDR3 is 14 amino acids. Per germline, CDR1 SQVTM and CDR2 ANQGSEA. Trimming stripped 2 bases from V and 0 bases from J, with 5 bases between.

This rearrangement joins TRBV25-1 to TRBJ1-1; 8 nucleotides line up with TRBD1. The germline gives CDR1 MGHDK, CDR2 SYGVNS. CDR3 length: 12 residues. The CDR3 protein is CASPPGQGEAFF. DNA of the CDR3: TGTGCGTCCCCACCCGGACAGGGTGAAGCTTTCTTT.

The CDR3 coding sequence is TGTGCCAGCTCCCATTGGGGACAGACCGTCCCGGCCTGGGATTCACCCCTCCACTTT. Translating gives CASSHWGQTVPAWDSPLHF. The chain is built from TRBV12-3 or TRBV12-4 and TRBJ1-6; 7 nucleotides match TRBD1. Unmatched junction bases numbered 24, after V lost 8 bases and J lost 8 bases. The CDR3 is 19 residues long.

The chain has TRBV2 and TRBJ1-2; the D gene is possibly TRBD1 (6 bases). Trimming left V 2 bases short and J 8 bases short, with 15 bases between. This CDR3 is built from 14 residues. Looked up from germline, CDR1 is SNHLY and CDR2 is FYNNEI. This CDR3 reads CASSENGVRGGYTF. The DNA for the CDR3 is TGTGCCAGCAGTGAAAATGGTGTCAGGGGCGGCTACACCTTC.

This clonotype was recorded only once. The chain employs TRBV29-1 and TRBJ1-2; maybe TRBD1 (6 bases). Trimming pared 7 bases from V and 4 bases from J, leaving 10 bases between. There are 11 residues in the CDR3. Germline CDR1 reads SQVTM; CDR2 reads ANQGSEA. This chain's CDR3 is CSAGTSYGYTF. The CDR3 nucleotides read TGCAGCGCCGGGACAAGCTATGGCTACACCTTC.

V is TRBV7-2 and J is TRBJ2-7; 11 bases map to TRBD1. Germline values: CDR1 SGHTA, CDR2 FQGNSA. The CDR3 is 14 residues long. After removal of 2 bases from V and 7 bases from J, the junction contained 4 bases not matched to a gene. The CDR3 bases are TGTGCCAGCAGCTTATGGACAGGGGGCGGAGAGCAGTACTTC. Translation gives CASSLWTGGGEQYF.

This chain joins TRBV29-1 and TRBJ2-2, with D uncertain. CDR3 size: 13 residues. The germline gives CDR1 SQVTM, CDR2 ANQGSEA. Trimming cost V 7 bases and J 3 bases, with 12 bases left between them. The CDR3 is CSARYTYTGELFF. The CDR3 DNA sequence: TGCAGCGCTAGATACACATACACCGGGGAGCTGTTTTTT.

The chain is built from TRBV29-1 and TRBJ2-7; 9 nucleotides line up with TRBD1. After removal of 3 bases from V and 7 bases from J, the junction contained 10 bases not matched to a gene. The CDR3 extends over 14 amino acids. Germline V gene sequence: CDR1 SQVTM, CDR2 ANQGSEA. CDR3 DNA sequence: TGCAGCGTTGAGTGGGACAGGGTTCTAGGAGAGCAGTACTTC. This codes for CSVEWDRVLGEQYF.

This clonotype was observed many times. V gene TRBV2 combines with J gene TRBJ1-6; perhaps TRBD1 as D (6 bases). Trimming shortened V by 5 bases and J by 8 bases, and 10 bases separated the two germline ends. CDR1 and CDR2 from the germline V gene are SNHLY and FYNNEI. The CDR3 is made up of 13 amino acids. For the CDR3, the DNA is TGTGCCAGCAGTAACAGGGTAGATTCACCCCTCCACTTT. Translating gives CASSNRVDSPLHF.

Many counts were recorded for this clonotype. The V call is TRBV29-1, the J call TRBJ1-2; D remains unclear. CDR1 and CDR2 (germline): SQVTM, ANQGSEA. The V end lost 5 bases, the J end lost 1 base, and 5 bases lay between the germline ends. The CDR3 has 11 amino acids. CDR3 coding DNA: TGCAGCGTTCCGGATAACTATGGCTACACCTTC. It codes for CSVPDNYGYTF.

Notes on this clonotype: At one of its ends the junction is not consistent with the germline gene, which may arise from a read error. The rearrangement joins TRBV10-3 to TRBJ1-6; D unresolved. CDR1 ENHRY and CDR2 SYGVKD come from the germline V gene. This CDR3 contains 14 residues. The chain's CDR3 is CASSLRHNNSPLHF. Written as DNA, the CDR3 is TGTGCCAGCAGTTTACGCCACAATAATTCACCCCTCCACTTT.

This clonotype appeared a few times. The chain's CDR3 is CASSAGGWVSYEQYF. The CDR3 region has the DNA TGTGCCAGCAGTGCAGGGGGCTGGGTCTCCTACGAGCAGTACTTC. The J gene is TRBJ2-7, the V gene TRBV7-9, with 8 positions matching TRBD1. J was trimmed by 0 bases and V by 6 bases; bases with no gene match: 7. The germline gives CDR1 SEHNR, CDR2 FQNEAQ (reference sequence). The CDR3 totals 15 residues.

J is TRBJ1-1 and V is TRBV2; 7 bases line up with TRBD1. In germline, CDR1 is SNHLY, CDR2 FYNNEI. The junction had 11 bases not matched to a gene; V was cut back by 5 bases and J by 8 bases. The length of the CDR3 is 14 residues. CDR3 nucleotide sequence: TGTGCCAGCAGTTTATTCACAGGGGTGCGGGAAGCTTTCTTT. This encodes CASSLFTGVREAFF.

The genes are TRBV15 and TRBJ2-2; D tentatively reads TRBD1 or TRBD2 (5 bases each). The CDR3 runs to 17 residues. The ends were cut back, 0 bases at V and 0 bases at J, with 11 bases in the middle. Germline assignment: CDR1 LNHNV and CDR2 YYDKDF (reference sequence). The CDR3 coding sequence is TGTGCCACCAGCAGAGATCCGGGACGGACGAACACCGGGGAGCTGTTTTTT. Protein: CATSRDPGRTNTGELFF.

This clonotype was counted ten times or more. The J gene is TRBJ2-5, the V gene TRBV7-9; D not resolved. Trimming shortened V by 3 bases and J by 5 bases, and 10 bases separated the two germline ends. CDR1 is SEHNR and CDR2 is FQNEAQ in the germline V gene (reference sequence). This CDR3 has 13 residues. In DNA form, the CDR3 reads TGTGCCAGCAGCTTGCCGGGTTCGGAGACCCAGTACTTC. It translates to CASSLPGSETQYF.

Points on this clonotype: Here the CDR3 omits its conserved ending phenylalanine or tryptophan, so a read error is the likely source. The V gene is TRBV2, the J gene TRBJ1-1, with TRBD1 as a possible D gene (6 bases). The CDR3 length is 15 residues. V was pared by 6 bases and J by 4 bases, with 18 bases between. Germline CDR1 SNHLY, CDR2 FYNNEI. CDR3 loop: CASSLPGETSTEAFL. Written as DNA, the CDR3 is TGTGCCAGCAGCTTACCAGGGGAGACGAGCACTGAAGCTTTCCTT.

This clonotype appeared a single time. The chain employs TRBV7-2 and TRBJ2-5; 14 bases are shared with TRBD2. CDR3 size: 18 residues. Germline V gene data show CDR1 as SGHTA and CDR2 as FQGNSA. V dropped 5 bases and J dropped 0; count of bases not matched to a gene: 8. Here the CDR3 reads CASSPGTSGRGYQETQYF. CDR3 bases: TGTGCCAGCAGCCCAGGGACTAGCGGGAGAGGGTACCAAGAGACCCAGTACTTC.

V gene TRBV19 combines with J gene TRBJ1-2; 7 nucleotides match TRBD1. Germline V CDR1 and CDR2: LNHDA, SQIVND (reference sequence). The CDR3 totals 14 residues. The junction had 6 bases not matched to a gene; V was cut back by 6 bases and J by 2 bases. The CDR3: CASRSRDRNYGYTF. The CDR3 region has the DNA TGTGCCAGTAGAAGCCGGGACAGAAACTATGGCTACACCTTC. The whole variable domain, filled in from reference TRBV19 and TRBJ1-2, reads DGGITQSPKYLFRKEGQNVTLSCEQNLNHDAMYWYRQDPGQGLRLIYYSQIVNDFQKGDIAEGYSVSREKKESFPLTVTSAQKNPTAFYLCASRSRDRNYGYTFGSGTRLTVV.

The chain uses TRBV5-4 and TRBJ2-7; D may be TRBD1 (6 bases). Germline-derived CDR1 and CDR2 are SGHNT and YYREEE (reference sequence). The CDR3 covers 14 residues. The ends were cut back, 0 bases at V and 3 bases at J, with 10 bases in the middle. This CDR3 reads CASSLEGGNYEQYF. For the CDR3, the DNA is TGTGCCAGCAGCTTGGAAGGGGGTAACTACGAGCAGTACTTC. The full variable domain, with the rest looked up from reference TRBV5-4 and TRBJ2-7, is ETGVTQSPTHLIKTRGQQVTLRCSSQSGHNTVSWYQQALGQGPQFIFQYYREEENGRGNFPPRFSGLQFPNYSSELNVNALELDDSALYLCASSLEGGNYEQYFGPGTRLTVT.

This clonotype was counted many times. V is TRBV29-1 and J is TRBJ2-7, with D possibly matching TRBD2 (5 bases). This CDR3 has 14 amino acids. V was cut by 5 bases and J by 2 bases, with 16 bases left in between. CDR1 SQVTM and CDR2 ANQGSEA come from the germline V gene. Here the CDR3 reads CSVPRDGQPYEQYF. As DNA, the CDR3 is TGCAGCGTTCCCCGGGATGGGCAGCCCTACGAGCAGTACTTC.

The sample holds one count of this clonotype. This chain uses TRBV29-1 with TRBJ1-2; 7 nucleotides line up with TRBD1. Unmatched junction bases numbered 10, after V lost 8 bases and J lost 7 bases. This CDR3 has 12 amino acids. Germline assignment: CDR1 SQVTM and CDR2 ANQGSEA. In nucleotides, the CDR3 is TGCAGCAGACCTACAGGGGCGGGTGGCTACACCTTC. It yields the protein CSRPTGAGGYTF.

The chain uses TRBV5-4 and TRBJ2-5, with a weak D call TRBD2 (6 bases). The CDR3 totals 17 residues. CDR1 SGHNT and CDR2 YYREEE come from the germline V gene (reference sequence). Trimming stripped 5 bases from V and 5 bases from J, with 25 bases between. The CDR3 coding sequence is TGTGCCAGCAGTGTTTTTGGAGGGCATGACACCGGGGAGACCCAGTACTTC. As protein: CASSVFGGHDTGETQYF.

This chain joins TRBV15 and TRBJ2-5, with D maybe TRBD1 (6 bases). This CDR3 is 14 amino acids long. CDR1 is LNHNV and CDR2 is YYDKDF in the germline V gene (reference sequence). Trimming removed 3 bases from V and 2 bases from J, with 10 bases in between. The CDR3 spells CATSSRTVQETQYF. The CDR3 coding sequence is TGTGCCACCAGCAGCCGGACAGTACAAGAGACCCAGTACTTC.

There are many counts of this clonotype. The chain links TRBV7-9 to TRBJ1-6, with no clear D. Germline V lookup: CDR1 SEHNR, CDR2 FQNEAQ (reference sequence). The V gene lost 0 bases and the J gene lost 10 bases, with 7 bases spanning the gap. CDR3 length: 13 amino acids. DNA for the CDR3: TGTGCCAGCAGCTTAGCGTTGAAATCACCCCTCCACTTT. Its translation is CASSLALKSPLHF.

This clonotype was counted many times. The rearrangement uses TRBV7-3 and TRBJ2-6, with a tentative D call TRBD2 (5 bases). Trimming pared 1 base from V and 0 bases from J, leaving 7 bases between. This CDR3 is built from 16 residues. The germline V gene encodes CDR1 SGHTA and CDR2 FQGTGA. CDR3 DNA: TGTGCCAGCAGCTTAAGAAGCGGCTCTGGGGCCAACGTCCTGACTTTC. Translating it yields CASSLRSGSGANVLTF. Filled out from reference TRBV7-3 and TRBJ2-6, the complete variable domain reads GAGVSQTPSNKVTEKGKYVELRCDPISGHTALYWYRQSLGQGPEFLIYFQGTGAADDSGLPNDRFFAVRPEGSVSTLKIQRTERGDSAVYLCASSLRSGSGANVLTFGAGSRLTVL.

A remark on this clonotype: This may be a read error, as it is one base from a much larger clone. The chain links TRBV7-9 to TRBJ2-7; TRBD2 matches 13 bases. The CDR3 consists of 15 residues. CDR1 and CDR2 (germline): SEHNR, FQNEAQ (reference sequence). V was pared by 5 bases and J by 2 bases, with 3 bases of the junction left unmatched. CDR3 region: CASSGGLAGPYEQYF. CDR3 sequence (DNA): TGTGCCAGCAGCGGGGGACTAGCGGGGCCCTACGAGCAGTACTTC.